This entry describes one T cell receptor (beta chain). Its antigen is undetermined. Genomic DNA (from each subset) was split evenly across several immunoSEQ plates. 150 to 250 ng DNA, tens of thousands of T cell genomes, went into each sorted-subset replicate PCR. Libraries were prepared by immunoSEQ multiplex PCR; TCRdb keeps only in-frame clonotypes and omits some of them. Among 980,000 or so clones listed, over 60% were seen once. These data come from a study of shared clonotypes between healthy human individuals. Findings of the study overall: Among non-shared clonotypes, generation probabilities were lower than among those shared by all four donors.

Germline CDR1 is SGHDT and CDR2 is YYEEEE. The CDR3 is 16 residues long. V shed 0 bases, J shed 2 bases, and the junction held 5 bases outside the gene matches. CD45RA+ naive and CD45RA-negative memory subsets were separated from CD4+ cells. This chain joins TRBV5-6 and TRBJ1-5; TRBD1 matches 7 bases. Sequencing was done on a sample of memory CD4+ T cells sorted from blood. Subset here: CD45RA-negative fraction. The receptor's source is a man aged 18 to 30 in good health. The CDR3 here is CASSLEGGGGNQPQHF. The DNA for the CDR3 is TGTGCCAGCAGCTTGGAAGGGGGCGGGGGCAATCAGCCCCAGCATTTT.